The 14 T cell receptor beta chains below all came from one sample that was sequenced in a study of spatial heterogeneity in lung cancer (dated by TCRdb to between 2018 and 2020). To prepare the library, 5' RACE was applied. Sequenced on a NextSeq 500. The public reads were reanalyzed by TCRdb: fastp trimming at Q25, MiXCR alignment, in-frame beta chains only. Each CDR3 protein appears once, grouped with its most common genes and DNA. This sample has tens of thousands of distinct CDR3 sequences in its table, and roughly 12% of those were observed once. The ten largest account for about 41% of the sample. The sample's time point label, in plain terms: sample taken at primary tumor resection. The source was PBMCs, collected at surgery. The source is a male donor with early-stage non-small cell lung cancer.

The chain uses TRBV20-1 and TRBJ2-2; tentative D call: TRBD2 (6 bases). V lost 3 bases and J 1 base, leaving 12 bases between the germline ends. This CDR3 has 15 residues. In germline, CDR1 is DFQATT, CDR2 SNEGSKA (reference sequence). The CDR3 loop reads CSASGGTGNTGELFF. In DNA form, the CDR3 reads TGCAGTGCTAGTGGGGGGACCGGGAACACCGGGGAGCTGTTTTTT.

The chain has TRBV12-3 or TRBV12-4 and TRBJ1-1, with a weak D call TRBD1 (6 bases). The CDR3 consists of 14 residues. With 6 bases removed from V and 3 bases from J, the gap between germline ends came to 14 bases. For the CDR3, the DNA is TGTGCCAGCAGCCCGATGGGGGGGCACACTGAAGCTTTCTTT. This gives the protein CASSPMGGHTEAFF.

Many counts were recorded for this clonotype. The chain links TRBV9 to TRBJ2-1; D not certain. This CDR3 spans 14 amino acids. Trimming took 0 bases from V and 7 from J, leaving 11 bases between them. Germline assignment: CDR1 SGDLS and CDR2 YYNGEE. The CDR3 DNA is TGTGCCAGCAGCGTAGAGGGCAGCAGGAATGAGCAGTTCTTC. Encoded protein: CASSVEGSRNEQFF.

In its sample, this clonotype was seen many times. V usage is TRBV28 and J usage is TRBJ2-1; TRBD2 might be the D (6 bases). CDR1 and CDR2 from the germline V gene are MDHEN and SYDVKM. Deletions cut 6 bases from V and 10 bases from J, with 22 bases between. CDR3 length: 15 residues. CDR3 amino acids: CASSSEGTPYEEQFF. As DNA, the CDR3 is TGTGCCAGCAGCTCCGAAGGGACTCCTTATGAGGAGCAGTTCTTC. Based on the CDR3 plus reference TRBV28 and TRBJ2-1, the full variable domain is DVKVTQSSRYLVKRTGEKVFLECVQDMDHENMFWYRQDPGLGLRLIYFSYDVKMKEKGDIPEGYSVSREKKERFSLILESASTNQTSMYLCASSSEGTPYEEQFFGPGTRLTVL.

CDR3 region: CASSQDRTRVNYGYTF. As DNA, the CDR3 is TGCGCCAGCAGCCAAGATAGAACAAGGGTAAACTATGGCTACACCTTC. The chain carries TRBV4-1 and TRBJ1-2; D remains ambiguous. Germline CDR1 reads MGHRA; CDR2 reads YSYEKL. The CDR3 spans 16 residues. Between the trimmed V and J ends, which lost 0 bases and 2 bases, there was a span of 13 bases.

This clonotype turned up a few times. The rearrangement uses TRBV7-2 and TRBJ2-3, with unresolved D. CDR1 and CDR2 (germline): SGHTA, FQGNSA. The CDR3 covers 12 residues. Trimming shortened V by 5 bases and J by 8 bases, and 11 bases separated the two germline ends. The CDR3 here is CASSQDFGTQYF. CDR3 DNA sequence: TGTGCCAGCAGCCAGGATTTCGGTACGCAGTATTTT.

The rearrangement links TRBV6-6 to TRBJ1-1; no definite D call. This CDR3 region has 14 residues. Trimming stripped 2 bases from V and 3 bases from J, with 10 bases between. The germline CDR1 and CDR2 sequences are MNHNY and SVGAGI (reference sequence). The CDR3 reads CASSYRGLDTEAFF. Written as DNA, the CDR3 is TGTGCCAGCAGTTACAGAGGGCTGGACACTGAAGCTTTCTTT.

Many counts were recorded for this clonotype. The chain employs TRBV29-1 and TRBJ2-5; 11 positions agree with TRBD2. This CDR3 comprises 14 residues. Germline V lookup: CDR1 SQVTM, CDR2 ANQGSEA. The ends lost 4 bases at V and 1 base at J; junction bases unmatched: 2. The CDR3 sequence is CSVGLAGLQETQYF. In DNA form, the CDR3 reads TGCAGCGTTGGACTAGCGGGACTCCAAGAGACCCAGTACTTC.

This clonotype was detected only a few times. The chain joins TRBV12-3 or TRBV12-4 to TRBJ1-3; D unresolved. The CDR3 is 11 residues long. V was trimmed by 7 bases and J by 8 bases, leaving 9 bases between them. This CDR3 is CASTHLDTIYF. The CDR3, as DNA: TGTGCCAGCACCCATCTGGACACCATATATTTT.

This clonotype was detected ten times or more. The CDR3: CASSAQGNYNEQFF. Here the CDR3 DNA reads TGTGCCAGCAGTGCCCAGGGAAATTACAATGAGCAGTTCTTC. The gene calls are TRBV25-1 and TRBJ2-1, with D tentatively TRBD1 (5 bases). Germline values: CDR1 MGHDK, CDR2 SYGVNS. The CDR3 length is 14 residues. V shed 4 bases and J shed 4 bases, with 11 bases lying between them. The variable domain in full, with the rest retrieved from reference TRBV25-1 and TRBJ2-1, is EADIYQTPRYLVIGTGKKITLECSQTMGHDKMYWYQQDPGMELHLIHYSYGVNSTEKGDLSSESTVSRIRTEHFPLTLESARPSHTSQYLCASSAQGNYNEQFFGPGTRLTVL.

The V gene is TRBV7-2, the J gene TRBJ2-1; D possibly corresponds to TRBD1 (6 bases). The V end lost 2 bases, the J end lost 2 bases, and 10 bases lay between the germline ends. CDR1 and CDR2 from the germline V gene are SGHTA and FQGNSA. This CDR3 is 15 amino acids long. CDR3 coding DNA: TGTGCCAGCAGCTTACTACGGACAGCCTACAATGAGCAGTTCTTC. This gives the protein CASSLLRTAYNEQFF.

Ten or more counts support this clonotype. DNA of the CDR3: TGCGCCAGCAGCTCTGACGGCGGGTACGAGCAGTACTTC. Amino acids: CASSSDGGYEQYF. J is TRBJ2-7 and V is TRBV5-1; D may be TRBD2 (5 bases). The germline CDR1 and CDR2 sequences are SGHRS and YFSETQ. V lost 3 bases, J lost 4 bases, and 11 bases lay in between. The length of the CDR3 is 13 residues.

This clonotype was recorded many times. The V gene is TRBV5-1, the J gene TRBJ2-1; weak D call: TRBD2 (6 bases). The V gene's germline CDR1 is SGHRS and CDR2 YFSETQ. The V end was cut by 4 bases, the J end by 10 bases, with 15 bases between. The CDR3 is 13 amino acids. The CDR3 nucleotides read TGCGCCAGCAGCCCGGCGCGGGGTGGGGAGCAGTTCTTC. Protein: CASSPARGGEQFF.

The J gene is TRBJ2-2, the V gene TRBV7-2, with 9 bases identical to TRBD2. V dropped 5 bases and J dropped 5; count of bases not matched to a gene: 6. The germline V gene encodes CDR1 SGHTA and CDR2 FQGNSA. The CDR3 loop spans 15 amino acids. CDR3 nucleotide sequence: TGTGCCAGCAGCCGGGTAGCGGGAGAAACCGGGGAGCTGTTTTTT. It encodes CASSRVAGETGELFF.